This TCR beta chain was recorded in a study of CD8 T cells in ankylosing spondylitis. There are a few counts of this clonotype. Its antigen is unknown. Trimming cost V 0 bases and J 7 bases; bases outside gene matches: 3. The CDR3 length is 15 residues. General study results and limits: Characteristic of ankylosing spondylitis blood, it appeared, was a TCR beta motif comprising several highly homologous variants. Relatively scarce in peripheral blood, disease-linked clones were CD8+. Significantly higher representation of disease-linked clones was reported for matched ankylosing spondylitis synovial fluid.

Researchers built TCR beta libraries using quantitative 5'-RACE with molecular barcodes. In TCRdb, the 5' RACE reads were re-called with MiXCR into one record per CDR3 protein. Among roughly 700,000 distinct CDR3 sequences listed, under 20% were seen once. The specimen sequenced was blood, either unsorted or a sorted T cell fraction (not recorded which). The TCR comes from a male donor with ankylosing spondylitis. V gene TRBV12-3 or TRBV12-4 combines with J gene TRBJ2-3; 11 bases agree with TRBD2. In DNA form, the CDR3 reads TGTGCCAGCAGTTTAGCCCTAGCGGGAGGCAATACGCAGTATTTT. This sequence encodes CASSLALAGGNTQYF.